Listed here are 23 T cell receptor beta chains from one sample, sequenced in a study of cytomegalovirus exposure and HLA in healthy donors. Researchers ran the PCR with 60 Vbeta and 13 Jbeta primers. The repertoire was sequenced with immunoSEQ multiplex PCR; TCRdb's copy has only in-frame clones and lacks some. The sample lists fewer than 80,000 clones, 60% to 75% occurring once. The sample was PBMCs. These receptors all stem from a woman in her sixties in good health and CMV-seropositive.

This clone has only a few counts. This chain's CDR3 is CASSATSYEQYF. The CDR3 nucleotides read TGTGCCAGCAGCGCAACTAGCTACGAGCAGTACTTC. V gene TRBV6-5 combines with J gene TRBJ2-7; weak D call: TRBD2 (5 bases). CDR3 length: 12 residues. Deletions cut 6 bases from V and 3 bases from J, with 9 bases between. Germline V gene lookup returns CDR1 MNHEY and CDR2 SVGAGI.

This clone was counted a few times. The chain is built from TRBV2 and TRBJ1-1; D remains unclear. Germline V gene lookup returns CDR1 SNHLY and CDR2 FYNNEI. The CDR3 runs 14 residues. V lost 2 bases to trimming and J lost 1 base, with 8 bases between them. The CDR3 DNA follows: TGTGCCAGCAGTGAACGAGTTACGAACACTGAAGCTTTCTTT. Translating gives CASSERVTNTEAFF.

The V call is TRBV19, the J call TRBJ2-7; perhaps TRBD2 as D (5 bases). This CDR3 region has 14 residues. Germline V lookup: CDR1 LNHDA, CDR2 SQIVND (reference sequence). V was shortened by 5 bases and J by 0 bases, with 11 bases between the two germline ends. DNA of the CDR3: TGTGCCAGTAGTGTAACACGGGACTCCTACGAGCAGTACTTC. It encodes CASSVTRDSYEQYF.

This rearrangement joins TRBV19 to TRBJ1-3, with 7 bases fitting TRBD1. V gave up 7 bases and J gave up 0 bases; unmatched junction bases: 6. CDR1 is LNHDA, CDR2 SQIVND, per germline (reference sequence). CDR3 length: 15 residues. CDR3 loop: CASTTGQHSGNTIYF. The CDR3 DNA follows: TGTGCCAGTACTACGGGACAGCACTCTGGAAACACCATATATTTT.

This chain connects TRBV19 to TRBJ2-1; a possible D gene is TRBD2 (6 bases). Trimming took 5 bases from V and 5 from J, leaving 16 bases between them. Looked up from germline, CDR1 is LNHDA and CDR2 is SQIVND (reference sequence). The CDR3 totals 15 residues. The CDR3 bases are TGTGCCAGTAGTCCCCCGGGACTGATGCACAATGAGCAGTTCTTC. Protein sequence: CASSPPGLMHNEQFF.

V and J are TRBV29-1 and TRBJ2-1; 7 bases line up with TRBD2. There are 13 residues in the CDR3. The ends lost 6 bases at V and 6 bases at J; junction bases unmatched: 8. The germline V gene encodes CDR1 SQVTM and CDR2 ANQGSEA. The CDR3 nucleotides read TGCAGCGTCATGCGGGGGAACCGCAATGAGCAGTTCTTC. Its translation: CSVMRGNRNEQFF.

CDR3 loop: CASSLDPAGIFTDTQYF. The CDR3 DNA reads TGTGCCAGCAGCTTAGATCCAGCGGGGATCTTCACAGATACGCAGTATTTT. The chain carries TRBV7-9 and TRBJ2-3; TRBD2 aligns across 7 bases. The CDR3 runs 17 residues. Trimming cost V 1 base and J 2 bases; bases outside gene matches: 9. In germline, CDR1 is SEHNR, CDR2 FQNEAQ (reference sequence). Complete variable domain (other parts from reference TRBV7-9 and TRBJ2-3): DTGVSQNPRHKITKRGQNVTFRCDPISEHNRLYWYRQTLGQGPEFLTYFQNEAQLEKSRLLSDRFSAERPKGSFSTLEIQRTEQGDSAMYLCASSLDPAGIFTDTQYFGPGTRLTVL.

This clone has only a few counts. The chain recombines TRBV6-5 with TRBJ1-2; 10 bases are shared with TRBD1. Germline CDR1 and CDR2: MNHEY and SVGAGI. V shed 0 bases and J 7 bases; nucleotides not matched to a gene: 8. The CDR3 spans 16 residues. In DNA, the CDR3 is TGTGCCAGCAGTTACTCAAACAGACAGGGGGCGGTTGGCTACACCTTC. Its translation: CASSYSNRQGAVGYTF.

The chain couples TRBV5-1 to TRBJ2-2; no clear D. This CDR3 comprises 15 residues. Germline V gene lookup returns CDR1 SGHRS and CDR2 YFSETQ. V was cut by 1 base and J by 3 bases, with 10 bases left in between. CDR3 coding DNA: TGCGCCAGCAGCTTGTCAGGTCAGGACACCGGGGAGCTGTTTTTT. This encodes CASSLSGQDTGELFF.

The chain is built from TRBV5-1 and TRBJ2-2, with D perhaps TRBD2 (6 bases). The germline V and J ends were trimmed by 0 bases and 5 bases, with 14 bases remaining between them. There are 16 residues in the CDR3. Looked up from germline, CDR1 is SGHRS and CDR2 is YFSETQ. Written as DNA, the CDR3 is TGCGCCAGCAGCTTGGTTGGCGGGATGCCGACCGGGGAGCTGTTTTTT. This gives the protein CASSLVGGMPTGELFF.

On this clone itself: At the DNA level, this CDR3 is encoded by other sequences in the same sample as well. In DNA, the CDR3 is TGTGCCAGCAGCTTAGCCACGACAGGAGCTAACTATGGCTACACCTTC. Amino acids: CASSLATTGANYGYTF. The gene calls are TRBV7-2 and TRBJ1-2; D might be TRBD1 (6 bases). The V gene's germline CDR1 is SGHTA and CDR2 FQGNSA. The CDR3 loop spans 16 amino acids. V lost 0 bases, J lost 0 bases, and 11 bases lay in between.

This clone has just one count. The rearrangement links TRBV5-1 to TRBJ2-7; 14 bases agree with TRBD2. The CDR3 is made up of 15 amino acids. Germline V gene sequence: CDR1 SGHRS, CDR2 YFSETQ. V shed 3 bases, J shed 4 bases, and the junction held 3 bases outside the gene matches. The CDR3 region has the DNA TGCGCCAGCAGCTGGGGGACTAGCGGGAGTTACGAGCAGTACTTC. Translated, it gives CASSWGTSGSYEQYF.

The rearrangement joins TRBV6-1 to TRBJ1-5, with TRBD1 identical over 7 bases. There are 15 residues in the CDR3. The V gene's germline CDR1 is MNHNS and CDR2 SASEGT. Germline trimming cut 2 bases from V and 3 bases from J; bases unmatched to any gene: 4. CDR3 sequence (DNA): TGTGCCAGCAGTGAACTAGGGGGCCACAATCAGCCCCAGCATTTT. It encodes CASSELGGHNQPQHF.

The chain uses TRBV29-1 and TRBJ1-5; D call uncertain. From germline, CDR1 is SQVTM and CDR2 ANQGSEA. Trimming removed 4 bases from V and 4 bases from J, with 11 bases in between. The CDR3 has 13 residues. CDR3 sequence: CSVVAGSNQPQHF. The CDR3 DNA reads TGCAGCGTTGTCGCCGGGTCGAATCAGCCCCAGCATTTT.

The V call is TRBV19, the J call TRBJ1-1, with 8 bases matching TRBD1. CDR3 length: 15 amino acids. Per germline, CDR1 LNHDA and CDR2 SQIVND (reference sequence). The junction had 9 bases not matched to a gene; V was cut back by 5 bases and J by 4 bases. The CDR3 DNA sequence: TGTGCCAGTAGTCCAGGACAGGGCTGGGGCACTGAAGCTTTCTTT. Encoded protein: CASSPGQGWGTEAFF.

This clone was recorded a few times. V gene TRBV5-1 combines with J gene TRBJ2-2, with 12 bases lining up with TRBD2. V trimming: 1 base; J trimming: 4 bases; junction bases outside the gene matches: 2. The CDR3 is 16 residues long. CDR1 is SGHRS, CDR2 YFSETQ, per germline. The CDR3 nucleotides read TGCGCCAGCAGCTTGACTAGCGGGAGGATCACCGGGGAGCTGTTTTTT. This gives the protein CASSLTSGRITGELFF. Full variable domain (missing parts from reference TRBV5-1 and TRBJ2-2): KAGVTQTPRYLIKTRGQQVTLSCSPISGHRSVSWYQQTPGQGLQFLFEYFSETQRNKGNFPGRFSGRQFSNSRSEMNVSTLELGDSALYLCASSLTSGRITGELFFGEGSRLTVL.

The genes are TRBV30 and TRBJ2-3; TRBD2 agrees at 10 bases. The CDR3 runs 14 residues. CDR1 is GTSNPN and CDR2 is SVGIG in the germline V gene (reference sequence). The trim removed 2 bases at V and 2 bases at J, leaving 1 base unmatched. The CDR3 DNA reads TGTGCCTGGAGTAGCGGGGGGGCCACAGATACGCAGTATTTT. It specifies CAWSSGGATDTQYF.

This clone has a single count. This chain links TRBV30 with TRBJ1-4, with TRBD1 identical over 9 bases. V was clipped by 0 bases and J by 7 bases; unmatched bases: 12. Germline lookup yields CDR1 GTSNPN and CDR2 SVGIG (reference sequence). This CDR3 has 17 amino acids. CDR3 in amino acids: CAWSVGVTGGVGEKLFF. The CDR3, as DNA: TGTGCCTGGAGTGTAGGGGTAACAGGGGGCGTGGGTGAAAAACTGTTTTTT.

This chain connects TRBV18 to TRBJ1-5; 9 bases agree with TRBD1. CDR3 length equals 14 residues. V gave up 1 base and J gave up 7 bases; unmatched junction bases: 2. Germline V gene sequence: CDR1 KGHSH, CDR2 LQKENI. CDR3 in amino acids: CASSPRDRDQPQHF. In DNA form, the CDR3 reads TGTGCCAGCTCACCACGGGACAGGGACCAGCCCCAGCATTTT.

Regarding this clone: A much larger clone differs by one base, so this may be a read error. This chain joins TRBV5-8 and TRBJ1-1; D ambiguous. This CDR3 is 11 amino acids long. Germline CDR1 reads SGHTS; CDR2 reads YDEGEE. Trimming stripped 4 bases from V and 3 bases from J, with 4 bases between. The CDR3 nucleotides read TGTGCCAGCAGCCCGTACACTGAAGCTTTCTTT. It specifies CASSPYTEAFF.

This chain connects TRBV28 to TRBJ1-1; 7 nucleotides align to TRBD1. CDR1 MDHEN and CDR2 SYDVKM come from the germline V gene. The CDR3 is 15 residues long. V shed 3 bases, J shed 0 bases, and the junction held 4 bases outside the gene matches. Here the CDR3 reads CASSFPDRVNTEAFF. The CDR3 DNA reads as TGTGCCAGCAGTTTTCCCGACAGGGTGAACACTGAAGCTTTCTTT.

This chain joins TRBV9 and TRBJ2-5, with D maybe TRBD1 (6 bases). CDR1 SGDLS and CDR2 YYNGEE come from the germline V gene. The length of the CDR3 is 13 residues. V lost 0 bases and J lost 6, with 9 bases in between. In DNA form, the CDR3 reads TGTGCCAGCAGCGTAGCAACAGGGAAGACCCAGTACTTC. Residues: CASSVATGKTQYF.

This clone was observed once. J is TRBJ2-7 and V is TRBV5-1; 7 positions match TRBD1. Germline V gene data show CDR1 as SGHRS and CDR2 as YFSETQ. The J segment lost 3 bases and the V segment lost 4 bases, leaving 7 bases of the junction unmatched. This CDR3 comprises 14 residues. The CDR3 protein is CASSPDRDLYEQYF. CDR3 sequence (DNA): TGCGCCAGCAGCCCTGACAGGGACCTCTACGAGCAGTACTTC.